Below are 21 T cell receptor beta chains sequenced from a single sample in a study of blood T cell repertoires in COVID-19. The protocol was immunoSEQ multiplex PCR, while the TCRdb copy is restricted to in-frame clones and leaves out a portion. The table includes some 200,000 clones, approximately 86% detected once. The sample comprised peripheral blood. Receptor source: a woman aged 80 or over in a cohort sampled during active or convalescent COVID-19.

This clone was seen only a few times. This chain uses TRBV19 with TRBJ1-2; 7 bases map to TRBD1. The CDR3 runs to 13 residues. Germline V gene sequence: CDR1 LNHDA, CDR2 SQIVND (reference sequence). J gave up 7 bases and V 6 bases, and 8 bases lay outside the gene matches. CDR3 loop: CASRDRQGVGYTF. DNA of the CDR3: TGTGCCAGTAGGGACCGCCAGGGGGTTGGCTACACCTTC.

The chain employs TRBV7-6 and TRBJ2-1; 9 bases align to TRBD1. CDR3 size: 15 residues. Germline V gives CDR1 SGHVS, CDR2 FNYEAQ. V lost 5 bases to trimming and J lost 3 bases; unmatched junction nucleotides: 5. CDR3 sequence reads: CASSQGQGGYNEQFF. CDR3 sequence (DNA): TGTGCCAGCAGCCAGGGACAGGGAGGCTACAATGAGCAGTTCTTC.

CDR3 loop: CASSLGGGRNAINIQYF. DNA of the CDR3: TGTGCCAGCAGCTTAGGAGGGGGCCGTAACGCAATAAACATTCAGTACTTC. The rearrangement joins TRBV7-2 to TRBJ2-4; 7 bases agree with TRBD1. This CDR3 is 17 amino acids long. The V segment lost 1 base and the J segment 6 bases; nucleotides outside the gene matches: 12. Germline V gives CDR1 SGHTA, CDR2 FQGNSA.

V is TRBV29-1 and J is TRBJ2-1; 9 bases fit TRBD1. The CDR3 sequence is 15 residues long. CDR1 SQVTM and CDR2 ANQGSEA come from the germline V gene. Trimming took 6 bases from V and 5 from J; bases not matched to a gene: 11. The CDR3 nucleotides read TGCAGCGTCTTGTATGGGACAGGGTCAAACAATGAGCAGTTCTTC. It translates to CSVLYGTGSNNEQFF.

The V call is TRBV5-1, the J call TRBJ1-2, with 9 nucleotides matching TRBD1. CDR3 length equals 16 residues. The J segment lost 6 bases and the V segment lost 0 bases, leaving 9 bases of the junction unmatched. The germline CDR1 and CDR2 sequences are SGHRS and YFSETQ. The CDR3 loop reads CASSLGPGQGINGYTF. CDR3 DNA: TGCGCCAGCAGCTTGGGCCCCGGACAGGGGATTAATGGCTACACCTTC. Filled out from reference TRBV5-1 and TRBJ1-2, the complete variable domain reads KAGVTQTPRYLIKTRGQQVTLSCSPISGHRSVSWYQQTPGQGLQFLFEYFSETQRNKGNFPGRFSGRQFSNSRSEMNVSTLELGDSALYLCASSLGPGQGINGYTFGSGTRLTVV.

The rearrangement links TRBV5-1 to TRBJ1-1, with 7 bases fitting TRBD1. Germline values: CDR1 SGHRS, CDR2 YFSETQ. The trim removed 6 bases at V and 1 base at J, leaving 9 bases unmatched. This CDR3 has 15 residues. The CDR3 DNA reads TGCGCCAGCACCCAGACAGGGAATGGGAACACTGAAGCTTTCTTT. As protein: CASTQTGNGNTEAFF. Full variable domain (rest looked up from reference TRBV5-1 and TRBJ1-1): KAGVTQTPRYLIKTRGQQVTLSCSPISGHRSVSWYQQTPGQGLQFLFEYFSETQRNKGNFPGRFSGRQFSNSRSEMNVSTLELGDSALYLCASTQTGNGNTEAFFGQGTRLTVV.

DNA of the CDR3: TGTGCCACCAGCAGAGATCTTGGAGGGAACACTGAAGCTTTCTTT. Its translation is CATSRDLGGNTEAFF. The chain employs TRBV15 and TRBJ1-1; no reliable D call. V lost 0 bases and J lost 1, with 9 bases in between. Germline CDR1 LNHNV, CDR2 YYDKDF (reference sequence). The CDR3 consists of 15 residues. Complete variable domain (other parts from reference TRBV15 and TRBJ1-1): DAMVIQNPRYQVTQFGKPVTLSCSQTLNHNVMYWYQQKSSQAPKLLFHYYDKDFNNEADTPDNFQSRRPNTSFCFLDIRSPGLGDTAMYLCATSRDLGGNTEAFFGQGTRLTVV.

The chain recombines TRBV20-1 with TRBJ2-5; D perhaps matches TRBD2 (7 bases). CDR1 DFQATT and CDR2 SNEGSKA come from the germline V gene (reference sequence). The CDR3 extends over 14 amino acids. V lost 3 bases, J lost 3 bases, and 14 bases lay in between. CDR3 in amino acids: CSASVGGPKETQYF. In nucleotides, the CDR3 is TGCAGTGCTAGTGTCGGGGGGCCCAAAGAGACCCAGTACTTC.

In its sample, this clone was seen once. The V call is TRBV5-5, the J call TRBJ1-6; TRBD1 matches at 9 bases. The CDR3 length is 17 residues. The junction had 14 bases not matched to a gene; V was cut back by 4 bases and J by 9 bases. The germline gives CDR1 SGHKS, CDR2 YYEKEE (reference sequence). The CDR3 coding sequence is TGTGCCAGCAGCGTACTATCCCTACAGGGGGCAGGTTCACCCCTCCACTTT. Protein: CASSVLSLQGAGSPLHF.

DNA for the CDR3: TGTGCCAGCACCCTGGACAGCCTTATGAACACTGAAGCTTTCTTT. It translates to CASTLDSLMNTEAFF. The gene calls are TRBV2 and TRBJ1-1, with D perhaps matching TRBD1 (6 bases). CDR3 size: 15 residues. Germline CDR1 SNHLY, CDR2 FYNNEI. Trimming took 7 bases from V and 0 from J, leaving 15 bases between them.

The genes are TRBV9 and TRBJ2-1; TRBD2 matches 9 bases. Germline CDR1 is SGDLS and CDR2 is YYNGEE. Germline trimming cut 4 bases from V and 5 bases from J; bases unmatched to any gene: 13. This CDR3 has 17 amino acids. As DNA, the CDR3 is TGTGCCAGCAGCCACAAAGAGCCGGGACTAGCTAACAATGAGCAGTTCTTC. Amino acid sequence: CASSHKEPGLANNEQFF.

The chain carries TRBV27 and TRBJ2-1, with D maybe TRBD1 (6 bases). Per germline, CDR1 MNHEY and CDR2 SMNVEV (reference sequence). Trimming pared 5 bases from V and 5 bases from J, leaving 19 bases between. CDR3 length: 16 amino acids. The CDR3 bases are TGTGCCAGCAGTCCCTCACAGGGAGAGGTGCACAATGAGCAGTTCTTC. This translates into CASSPSQGEVHNEQFF.

This clone was detected only once. The rearrangement links TRBV10-3 to TRBJ2-5; D gene unclear. V was pared by 1 base and J by 5 bases, with 8 bases between. Germline V gives CDR1 ENHRY, CDR2 SYGVKD. There are 13 residues in the CDR3. CDR3 sequence: CAISEFEEETQYF. The CDR3, as DNA: TGTGCCATCAGTGAGTTTGAGGAGGAGACCCAGTACTTC.

The rearrangement links TRBV2 to TRBJ1-5; 8 nucleotides match TRBD1. The V segment lost 6 bases and the J segment 1 base; nucleotides outside the gene matches: 5. CDR1 and CDR2 from the germline V gene are SNHLY and FYNNEI. This CDR3 is built from 15 residues. Written as DNA, the CDR3 is TGTGCCAGCAGCCTTAACAGGGGGAGCAATCAGCCCCAGCATTTT. Residues: CASSLNRGSNQPQHF.

The chain employs TRBV6-5 and TRBJ2-7, with TRBD1 identical over 10 bases. The CDR3 runs to 14 residues. Germline CDR1 MNHEY, CDR2 SVGAGI. With V trimmed by 4 bases and J by 4 bases, 4 bases remained unmatched. CDR3 DNA: TGTGCCAGCAGTTGGAGGACAGGGGGGTACGAGCAGTACTTC. It encodes CASSWRTGGYEQYF.

V usage is TRBV29-1 and J usage is TRBJ1-2; D ambiguous. This CDR3 is built from 13 residues. The V end lost 4 bases, the J end lost 2 bases, and 11 bases lay between the germline ends. Germline V lookup: CDR1 SQVTM, CDR2 ANQGSEA. CDR3 sequence reads: CSVVRVGNYGYTF. The DNA for the CDR3 is TGCAGCGTTGTGAGGGTGGGAAACTATGGCTACACCTTC.

A remark on this clone: The junction departs from germline at one end; a sequencing error may be responsible. V is TRBV4-1 and J is TRBJ2-5; possible D gene TRBD1, 5 bases. The CDR3 spans 15 residues. CDR1 MGHRA and CDR2 YSYEKL come from the germline V gene. Written as DNA, the CDR3 is TGCGCCAGCAGCCAGGACCAGGGTTACCAAGGGACCCAGTACTTC. Protein: CASSQDQGYQGTQYF.

The J gene is TRBJ2-7, the V gene TRBV28; TRBD1 matches 10 bases. The CDR3 is 15 amino acids. Germline loops: CDR1 MDHEN, CDR2 SYDVKM. Unmatched junction bases numbered 6, after V lost 4 bases and J lost 3 bases. CDR3 in amino acids: CASSSGTGVFYEQYF. For the CDR3, the DNA is TGTGCCAGCAGTTCCGGGACAGGGGTTTTCTACGAGCAGTACTTC.

The rearrangement joins TRBV10-3 to TRBJ2-2; 8 bases agree with TRBD1. The junction had 9 bases not matched to a gene; V was cut back by 0 bases and J by 6 bases. CDR1 is ENHRY and CDR2 is SYGVKD in the germline V gene. This CDR3 is built from 17 residues. The CDR3 loop reads CAISESGTGLYSGELFF. CDR3 nucleotides: TGTGCCATCAGTGAGTCGGGGACAGGCCTTTATTCCGGGGAGCTGTTTTTT.

Only a few counts were recorded for this clone. The V call is TRBV7-2, the J call TRBJ1-2; 10 bases map to TRBD1. Trimming removed 4 bases from V and 4 bases from J; junction bases left unmatched: 12. Germline V gene data show CDR1 as SGHTA and CDR2 as FQGNSA. The CDR3 consists of 17 residues. CDR3 protein: CASSSLTGGAGFYGYTF. The CDR3 DNA is TGTGCCAGCAGCTCTTTGACAGGGGGCGCAGGTTTCTATGGCTACACCTTC. The full variable domain, its missing parts supplied by reference TRBV7-2 and TRBJ1-2, is GAGVSQSPSNKVTEKGKDVELRCDPISGHTALYWYRQSLGQGLEFLIYFQGNSAPDKSGLPSDRFSAERTGGSVSTLTIQRTQQEDSAVYLCASSSLTGGAGFYGYTFGSGTRLTVV.

The chain combines TRBV30 with TRBJ1-2, with 8 bases that match TRBD1. The CDR3 has 13 residues. The J segment lost 3 bases and the V segment lost 0 bases, leaving 0 bases of the junction unmatched. Germline CDR1 is GTSNPN and CDR2 is SVGIG (reference sequence). CDR3 residues: CAWSVQGDYGYTF. The DNA for the CDR3 is TGTGCCTGGAGTGTACAGGGGGACTATGGCTACACCTTC.